These T cell receptor beta chains were read from a single sample in a study of T-cell memory formation after mild COVID-19. In TCRdb, the 5' RACE reads were re-called with MiXCR into one record per CDR3 protein. The sample records hundreds of thousands of distinct CDR3 sequences, about a fifth being singletons. Source material: PBMCs or a T cell subset sorted from them (not recorded which). The receptors shown here come from an adult woman who had mild COVID-19 (a few samples of this study predate the infection). Cell type and time point are not known. CDR3s include the opening cysteine and the closing phenylalanine or tryptophan.

v_call: TRBV15
cdr3_aa: CATSRPDSNTEAFF

v_call: TRBV3-1
cdr3_aa: CASSQTGYENEQFF

v_call: TRBV2
cdr3_aa: CASSPGFDEQYF

v_call: TRBV25-1
cdr3_aa: CASSESLYEQYF

v_call: TRBV10-3
cdr3_aa: CAISGYSLRTAGELFF

v_call: TRBV2
cdr3_aa: CASSPVEWGLGNTEAFF

v_call: TRBV20-1
cdr3_aa: CSAADWDLNYEQYF

v_call: TRBV20-1
cdr3_aa: CSARGTSGNYEQYF

v_call: TRBV4-2
cdr3_aa: CASSQGLAGGPSTDTQYF

v_call: TRBV7-2
cdr3_aa: CASSPAGGQGIAKNIQYF

v_call: TRBV12-3/TRBV12-4
cdr3_aa: CASSISGSVTQYF